This T cell receptor beta chain was captured by sequencing in a study of T cell responses to AZD1222 COVID-19 vaccine. Sequencing was performed with immunoSEQ multiplex PCR; in TCRdb, only in-frame clones are kept and a portion is missing. The data show 150,000 or so clones, roughly nine tenths seen once. The germline gives CDR1 MNHEY, CDR2 SVGAGI. Trimming shortened V by 6 bases and J by 2 bases, and 17 bases separated the two germline ends. This CDR3 region has 15 residues. The source of this sequence is an adult in good health. This specimen was peripheral blood, taken on day 0 of AZD1222 vaccination. The chain joins TRBV6-5 to TRBJ2-7; D is undetermined. The CDR3 is CASRPDQSSTYEQYF. Here the CDR3 DNA reads TGTGCCAGCAGACCGGACCAAAGCTCCACCTACGAGCAGTACTTC.